This TCR beta chain was captured by sequencing in a study of identical twins. TCRdb itself ran the 5' RACE reads through MiXCR, one entry per CDR3 protein. The sample includes roughly 1,500,000 distinct CDR3 sequences, about 32% of them seen just once. Every one of the donors was a healthy Caucasian. The length of the CDR3 is 13 residues. V lost 4 bases to trimming and J lost 4 bases, with 11 bases between them. Germline CDR1 reads SGHRS; CDR2 reads YFSETQ. The origin of this receptor is a newborn girl in good health. The chain recombines TRBV5-1 with TRBJ1-1; D remains ambiguous. The sequenced material came from cord blood. The CDR3 region has the DNA TGCGCCAGCAGCGCTCGGATGGGCACTGAAGCTTTCTTT. Translated, it gives CASSARMGTEAFF.